This is a list of T cell receptor beta chains from one sample in a study of regulatory T cells in long-lasting Graves disease. TCRdb reprocessed the multiplex PCR reads with MiXCR, giving one entry per CDR3 protein. The repertoire holds approximately 400,000 distinct CDR3 sequences, with around 16% as singletons. The sample was peripheral blood mononuclear cells (PBMCs), taken at new diagnosis, from a patient treated with antithyroid drugs. The receptors shown here come from a female donor with Graves disease. Both conserved end residues are part of each CDR3. The D gene is left open where the match is weak. Clone size appears in some rows only: once, few, many, or a class for an expanded clone.

NA	14	TRBV2	TRBJ1-1	many	TGTGCCAGCAGTGTGACGGGGGCGTACACTGAAGCTTTCTTT	CASSVTGAYTEAFF
NA	12	TRBV4-1	TRBJ1-6	NA	TGCGCCAGCAGCCAAGCTGTTTCACCCCTCCACTTT	CASSQAVSPLHF
NA	15	TRBV3-1	TRBJ2-3	many	TGTGCCAGCAGCGCACTAGCCTGGGGCACAGATACGCAGTATTTT	CASSALAWGTDTQYF
TRBD1	17	TRBV5-1	TRBJ1-1	many	TGCGCCAGCAGCCACGCGACGACAGGGGGGGTGAACACTGAAGCTTTCTTT	CASSHATTGGVNTEAFF
NA	17	TRBV6-2/TRBV6-3	TRBJ2-1	many	TGTGCCAGCAGTTACACACAAGCAGGCTACTCCTACAATGAGCAGTTCTTC	CASSYTQAGYSYNEQFF
TRBD2	13	TRBV29-1	TRBJ2-7	many	TGCAGCGCGACGACTAGCGGGAGTGGTGAGCAGTACTTC	CSATTSGSGEQYF
NA	12	TRBV29-1	TRBJ2-1	few	TGCAGCACCCAGGGTAGTGGGAATGAGCAGTTCTTC	CSTQGSGNEQFF
NA	13	TRBV20-1	TRBJ2-1	many	TGCAGTGGCACGGGACCAGTCTACAATGAGCAGTTCTTC	CSGTGPVYNEQFF
NA	19	TRBV6-1	TRBJ1-2	many	TGTGCCAGCAAGAACCTAGCCCTAGAACCGGGACGAACTCCTTATGGCTACACCTTC	CASKNLALEPGRTPYGYTF
TRBD1	13	TRBV14	TRBJ2-3	many	TGTGCCAGCGCACAGGGGGCGAGAGATACGCAGTATTTT	CASAQGARDTQYF
NA	13	TRBV28	TRBJ1-2	many	TGTGCCAGCACGACAGGCGGCAACTATGGCTACACCTTC	CASTTGGNYGYTF
NA	15	TRBV5-6	TRBJ1-1	many	TGTGCCAGCAGCTTGGCGCAGTTGATGAACACTGAAGCTTTCTTT	CASSLAQLMNTEAFF
NA	13	TRBV12-3/TRBV12-4	TRBJ1-5	many	TGTGCCGGATCGCCCTCCCCTTCGGGGGCCCAGCATTTT	CAGSPSPSGAQHF
NA	15	TRBV6-5	TRBJ1-5	many	TGTGCCAGCAGTTACGTACAGGGAAAGGGTCAGCCCCAGCATTTT	CASSYVQGKGQPQHF
NA	13	TRBV9	TRBJ1-2	few	TGTGCCAGCAGCTCCACTAGTTTCAGTGGCTACACCTTC	CASSSTSFSGYTF
TRBD1	15	TRBV5-1	TRBJ1-1	many	TGCGCCAGCAGCAGTGGACAGGGTCTGAACACTGAAGCTTTCTTT	CASSSGQGLNTEAFF
NA	13	TRBV3-1	TRBJ1-3	many	TGTGCCAGCAGCCACAGGGACGGGAACACCATATATTTT	CASSHRDGNTIYF
NA	15	TRBV7-9	TRBJ2-7	many	TGTGCCAGCAGCCCCGGTGGGGGGCGTGATGACGAGCAGTACTTC	CASSPGGGRDDEQYF
TRBD2	18	TRBV12-3/TRBV12-4	TRBJ2-1	many	TGTGCCAGCAGTTTAGCGGAAGCGGGAGGCCCGCTTTACAATGAGCAGTTCTTC	CASSLAEAGGPLYNEQFF
NA	14	TRBV27	TRBJ1-1	few	TGTGCCAGCAGTTTATCGTGGGGTGGCACTGAAGCTTTCTTT	CASSLSWGGTEAFF
TRBD1	17	TRBV3-1	TRBJ1-6	few	TGTGCCAGCAGCCAAGAACGAAGGGGGCCCTACGATTCACCCCTCCACTTT	CASSQERRGPYDSPLHF
NA	15	TRBV6-1	TRBJ1-1	many	TGTGCCAGCAGTGAAAGGGCAGCGCTGAACACTGAAGCTTTCTTT	CASSERAALNTEAFF
NA	15	TRBV6-1	TRBJ1-1	many	TGTGCCAGCAGTCGAGTTGGGGGGGATGACACTGAAGCTTTCTTT	CASSRVGGDDTEAFF
NA	19	TRBV20-1	TRBJ1-3	few	TGCAGTGCTAAGCAGGCACCTGCAAAGGTCCCATCCTCTGGAAACACCATATATTTT	CSAKQAPAKVPSSGNTIYF
NA	16	TRBV11-2	TRBJ1-2	many	TGTGCCAGCAGCCCCGCCTGGCGACTTACCCACTATGGCTACACCTTC	CASSPAWRLTHYGYTF
NA	13	TRBV6-1	TRBJ1-4	few	TGTGCCAGCAGGTCCGGACAGACGGAAAAACTGTTTTTT	CASRSGQTEKLFF
NA	15	TRBV7-9	TRBJ1-5	few	TGTGCCAGCAGCTCCGCAGACAGGTTTAATCAGCCCCAGCATTTT	CASSSADRFNQPQHF
TRBD1	12	TRBV18	TRBJ1-1	many	TGTGCCAGCTCACCGGGACAGAGACAAGCTTTCTTT	CASSPGQRQAFF
NA	13	TRBV7-9	TRBJ2-4	few	TGTGCCAGCAGCTTAGCGGAGGGAAACATTCAGTACTTC	CASSLAEGNIQYF
NA	16	TRBV6-2/TRBV6-3	TRBJ1-3	few	TGTGCCAGCAGTTATTCGGGCTCGAGCTCTGGAAACACCATATATTTT	CASSYSGSSSGNTIYF
TRBD1	15	TRBV5-1	TRBJ1-1	many	TGCGCCAGCAGCTTGCAGGACAGGCGGTACACTGAAGCTTTCTTT	CASSLQDRRYTEAFF
NA	16	TRBV12-3/TRBV12-4	TRBJ1-2	many	TGTGCCAGCAGTTCCCCGGTAGGACGGGAAAACTATGGCTACACCTTC	CASSSPVGRENYGYTF
TRBD1	13	TRBV18	TRBJ1-2	many	TGTGCCAGCTCACCAACGGGACAGAGCTCATACACCTTC	CASSPTGQSSYTF
NA	15	TRBV27	TRBJ2-3	NA	TGTGCCAGCAGTTTTGGTTCCAGGCCCACAGATACGCAGTATTTT	CASSFGSRPTDTQYF
TRBD1	13	TRBV30	TRBJ1-1	NA	TGTGCCTGGAGTGACAGGGGCATCACTGAAGCTTTCTTT	CAWSDRGITEAFF
NA	11	TRBV12-3/TRBV12-4	TRBJ2-2	many	TGTGCCAGCTCAAAACCCGGGGAGCTGTTTTTT	CASSKPGELFF
NA	13	TRBV20-1	TRBJ1-2	many	TGCAGTGCTTCCGCGGGGAGAGGACCTGGCTACACCTTC	CSASAGRGPGYTF
NA	15	TRBV5-5	TRBJ1-3	NA	TGTGCCAGCAGCTTGGGAGGGCGCTCTGGAAACACCATATATTTT	CASSLGGRSGNTIYF
NA	13	TRBV7-2	TRBJ1-5	many	TGTGCCAGCAGCTCTTCCGCAGGACAGCCCCAGCATTTT	CASSSSAGQPQHF
NA	15	TRBV7-9	TRBJ1-2	NA	TGTGCCAGCAGGTTCGGCGACTTCGGCAACTATGGCTACACCTTC	CASRFGDFGNYGYTF
TRBD1	15	TRBV3-1	TRBJ1-4	many	TGTGCCAGCAGGTCCGCCGGGACAGGGGCTGAAAAACTGTTTTTT	CASRSAGTGAEKLFF
TRBD1	15	TRBV28	TRBJ1-2	many	TGTGCCAGCAGCGGGGGGGACAGATCCTACTATGGCTACACCTTC	CASSGGDRSYYGYTF
NA	14	TRBV10-3	TRBJ2-7	many	TGTGCCATCAGTGAGTCCGAGGAATCCTACGAGCAGTACTTC	CAISESEESYEQYF
NA	18	TRBV15	TRBJ1-1	few	TGTGCCACCAGCGGGAGGGGTTGGCAGGGGAAGGGGAACACTGAAGCTTTCTTT	CATSGRGWQGKGNTEAFF
TRBD2	18	TRBV19	TRBJ2-1	NA	TGTGCCAGTACCTGGAACGGGGGGGGATGGAGCTCCTACAATGAGCAGTTCTTC	CASTWNGGGWSSYNEQFF
NA	14	TRBV7-3	TRBJ1-1	many	TGTGCCAGCAGCCTAACCCCGACCCACACTGAAGCTTTCTTT	CASSLTPTHTEAFF
TRBD2	16	TRBV25-1	TRBJ2-1	NA	TGTGCCAGCAGTCCCCTAGTAGCGGGAGCGTACAATGAGCAGTTCTTC	CASSPLVAGAYNEQFF
TRBD2	17	TRBV7-6	TRBJ2-5	many	TGTGCCAGCAGCTTTTCAAGGACTAGCGGTGTCCAAGAGACCCAGTACTTC	CASSFSRTSGVQETQYF
TRBD1	19	TRBV14	TRBJ2-7	many	TGTGCCAGCAGCCAAGAAAGATCCCGGCGTGGGCAGGGGGCGCGCGAGCAGTACTTC	CASSQERSRRGQGAREQYF
NA	14	TRBV6-2/TRBV6-3	TRBJ2-1	many	TGTGCCAGCAGTTACCGGGACTCCTACAATGAGCAGTTCTTC	CASSYRDSYNEQFF
TRBD1	13	TRBV20-1	TRBJ1-5	NA	TGCAGTGCCCCCGGGACAGGGCATCAGCCCCAGCATTTT	CSAPGTGHQPQHF
TRBD1	15	TRBV7-2	TRBJ1-4	many	TGTGCCAGCAGCTTCGGACAGGCAACTAATGAAAAACTGTTTTTT	CASSFGQATNEKLFF
NA	13	TRBV19	TRBJ2-7	NA	TGTGCCAGTAGTTCCGTGACGCCGGACGAGCAGTACTTC	CASSSVTPDEQYF
NA	15	TRBV15	TRBJ2-1	many	TGTGCCACCACCCCGAGGACATCCCCTGGGGGTGAGCAGTTCTTC	CATTPRTSPGGEQFF
NA	14	TRBV19	TRBJ1-1	few	TGTGCCAGTAGTTCCGGGGGACGGAACACTGAAGCTTTCTTT	CASSSGGRNTEAFF
TRBD2	14	TRBV29-1	TRBJ2-7	many	TGCAGCGTTAAACTAGCGGGAGGGGCCTACGAGCAGTACTTC	CSVKLAGGAYEQYF
TRBD1	17	TRBV12-5	TRBJ1-1	few	TGTGCTAGTGGTTTCCTGATCCGGGACAGGGGCGGCACTGAAGCTTTCTTT	CASGFLIRDRGGTEAFF
TRBD2	15	TRBV6-1	TRBJ2-2	many	TGTGCCAGCAGTGATAGCGGGAGTGGGGGGGGGGAGCTGTTTTTT	CASSDSGSGGGELFF